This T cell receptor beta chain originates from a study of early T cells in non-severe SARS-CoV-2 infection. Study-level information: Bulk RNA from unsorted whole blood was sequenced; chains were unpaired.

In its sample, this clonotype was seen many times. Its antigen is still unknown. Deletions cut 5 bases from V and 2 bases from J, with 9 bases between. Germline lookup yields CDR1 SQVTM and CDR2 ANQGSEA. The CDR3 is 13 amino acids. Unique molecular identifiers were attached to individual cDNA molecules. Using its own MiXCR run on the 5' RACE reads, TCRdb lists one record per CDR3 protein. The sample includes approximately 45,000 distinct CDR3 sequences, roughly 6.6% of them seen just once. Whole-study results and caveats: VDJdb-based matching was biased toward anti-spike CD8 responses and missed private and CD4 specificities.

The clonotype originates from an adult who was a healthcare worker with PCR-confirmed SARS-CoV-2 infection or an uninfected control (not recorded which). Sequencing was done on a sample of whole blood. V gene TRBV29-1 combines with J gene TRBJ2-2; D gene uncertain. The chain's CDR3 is CSVTPQNTGELFF. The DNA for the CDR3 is TGCAGCGTTACGCCCCAAAACACCGGGGAGCTGTTTTTT.